One sample yielded the 2 T cell receptor beta chains listed below, sequenced in a study of metastatic and nonmetastatic thyroid tumors. Patients were all untreated before their thyroid surgery. TCRdb re-clonotyped the PCR reads through MiXCR. The sample holds about 38,000 clones, around 47% seen once. Sample: tumor tissue. Receptors were obtained from a male donor with papillary thyroid cancer or a benign thyroid nodule (not recorded which). Some clones in this sample may be carry-over from other donors' samples.

This clone has a handful of counts. The CDR3 spells CASSLVRGRWEKLFF. DNA of the CDR3: TGTGCCAGCAGTTTAGTCAGGGGGCGGTGGGAAAAACTGTTTTTT. This sequence joins TRBV28 and TRBJ1-4; TRBD1 matches 8 bases. Per the germline V gene, CDR1 is MDHEN and CDR2 is SYDVKM. The CDR3 contains 15 residues. V was clipped by 2 bases and J by 8 bases; unmatched bases: 7.

The CDR3 sequence: CASSFTGTLNNEQFF. The CDR3 bases are TGCGCCAGCAGCTTTACCGGGACTCTGAACAATGAGCAGTTCTTC. The V call is TRBV5-1, the J call TRBJ2-1, with a tentative D call TRBD2 (6 bases). Germline V CDR1 and CDR2: SGHRS, YFSETQ. This CDR3 has 15 amino acids. V lost 2 bases, J lost 5 bases, and 14 bases lay in between.